Each of the 18 T cell receptor beta chains below was sequenced from the same sample in a study of blood T cell repertoires in COVID-19. Assay: immunoSEQ multiplex PCR; the TCRdb copy retains only in-frame clones and omits some. The sample lists about 360,000 clones; around 87% were seen once. Input material: PBMCs or T cells enriched from blood (not recorded which). The origin of the receptors is a man younger than 40 who had recovered from COVID-19.

The V gene is TRBV7-2, the J gene TRBJ2-7, with 11 bases aligning to TRBD2. Germline CDR1 SGHTA, CDR2 FQGNSA. V shed 4 bases and J 4 bases; nucleotides not matched to a gene: 12. This CDR3 has 17 residues. The DNA for the CDR3 is TGTGCCAGCAGCTCCCCTGATACTAGCGGGGGAAGGTACGAGCAGTACTTC. Translating it yields CASSSPDTSGGRYEQYF.

This chain links TRBV5-8 with TRBJ1-6; unclear D gene. The germline V and J ends were trimmed by 2 bases and 8 bases, with 11 bases remaining between them. Per germline, CDR1 SGHTS and CDR2 YDEGEE. This CDR3 has 14 residues. The CDR3 protein is CASSFWRLDSPLHF. The CDR3 region has the DNA TGTGCCAGCAGCTTTTGGAGGCTCGATTCACCCCTCCACTTT. The entire variable domain, with the rest obtained from reference TRBV5-8 and TRBJ1-6, is as follows: EAGVTQSPTHLIKTRGQQATLRCSPISGHTSVYWYQQALGLGLQFLLWYDEGEERNRGNFPPRFSGRQFPNYSSELNVNALELEDSALYLCASSFWRLDSPLHFGNGTRLTVT.

This clone was seen just once. The chain uses TRBV6-2 or TRBV6-3 and TRBJ2-7; TRBD2 aligns across 9 bases. This CDR3 is 15 amino acids long. CDR1 and CDR2 (germline): MNHEY, SVGEGT. The junction had 5 bases not matched to a gene; V was cut back by 1 base and J by 4 bases. CDR3 sequence: CASSYLAGGPYEQYF. In DNA form, the CDR3 reads TGTGCCAGCAGTTACTTGGCGGGGGGGCCATACGAGCAGTACTTC.

The genes are TRBV27 and TRBJ2-2, with 11 bases that match TRBD2. V dropped 8 bases and J dropped 6; count of bases not matched to a gene: 14. The germline gives CDR1 MNHEY, CDR2 SMNVEV (reference sequence). The CDR3 sequence is 17 residues long. In nucleotides, the CDR3 is TGTGCCAGCGTCGCAAGACTAGCGGGGATACCCCCCGGGGAGCTGTTTTTT. This codes for CASVARLAGIPPGELFF.

The chain uses TRBV18 and TRBJ2-7; 9 nucleotides line up with TRBD1. Germline V CDR1 and CDR2: KGHSH, LQKENI. The CDR3 has 14 amino acids. V was clipped by 4 bases and J by 6 bases; unmatched bases: 7. The CDR3: CASSLRTGEFEQYF. In DNA, the CDR3 is TGTGCCAGCTCACTTCGGACAGGGGAATTCGAGCAGTACTTC.

In the case of this clone: This same CDR3 is encoded by further DNA sequences in the sample. The chain joins TRBV30 to TRBJ2-7; D call uncertain. V lost 0 bases and J lost 6, with 6 bases in between. Germline V gene sequence: CDR1 GTSNPN, CDR2 SVGIG (reference sequence). The CDR3 covers 11 residues. The CDR3 nucleotides are TGTGCCTGGAGTGTTCGCGGCGAGCAGTACTTC. Translating it yields CAWSVRGEQYF. Full variable domain (missing parts from reference TRBV30 and TRBJ2-7): SQTIHQWPATLVQPVGSPLSLECTVEGTSNPNLYWYRQAAGRGLQLLFYSVGIGQISSEVPQNLSASRPQDRQFILSSKKLLLSDSGFYLCAWSVRGEQYFGPGTRLTVT.

This chain connects TRBV6-5 to TRBJ1-4, with 8 bases aligning to TRBD1. After removal of 6 bases from V and 7 bases from J, the junction contained 4 bases not matched to a gene. Germline CDR1 MNHEY, CDR2 SVGAGI. The CDR3 runs 13 residues. CDR3 loop: CASRRTGTEKLFF. CDR3 in DNA: TGTGCCAGCAGACGGACAGGGACTGAAAAACTGTTTTTT.

This clone came up a few times. The chain has TRBV6-1 and TRBJ1-5; TRBD1 aligns across 9 bases. This CDR3 region has 17 residues. Losses at the gene ends were 3 bases for V and 7 bases for J; bases not matched to a gene: 13. Germline-derived CDR1 and CDR2 are MNHNS and SASEGT. The DNA of the CDR3 is TGTGCCAGCAGTGAGGTGGACAGGGGCCTTCTGGGCCAGCCCCAGCATTTT. Amino acids: CASSEVDRGLLGQPQHF.

V is TRBV2 and J is TRBJ1-2; 7 bases align to TRBD1. CDR3 length: 15 residues. Looked up from germline, CDR1 is SNHLY and CDR2 is FYNNEI. Losses at the gene ends were 4 bases for V and 4 bases for J; bases not matched to a gene: 9. CDR3 coding DNA: TGTGCCAGCAGTGCGGATACAGGGGCCGTCTATGGCTACACCTTC. It specifies CASSADTGAVYGYTF.

The rearrangement joins TRBV5-4 to TRBJ1-6, with 8 nucleotides matching TRBD1. This CDR3 contains 15 residues. The germline gives CDR1 SGHNT, CDR2 YYREEE (reference sequence). The junction had 7 bases not matched to a gene; V was cut back by 4 bases and J by 7 bases. The DNA of the CDR3 is TGTGCCAGCAGCCTCTGGACAGGGAAGAATTCACCCCTCCACTTT. Protein product: CASSLWTGKNSPLHF.

The chain employs TRBV4-1 and TRBJ1-5; 9 bases line up with TRBD1. With 4 bases clipped from V and 9 bases from J, the junction kept 7 bases outside the gene matches. The CDR3 contains 14 residues. Germline V gene lookup returns CDR1 MGHRA and CDR2 YSYEKL. This chain's CDR3 is CASSPDRGLWPQHF. CDR3 in DNA: TGCGCCAGCAGCCCGGACAGGGGCTTATGGCCCCAGCATTTT.

This clone was counted once. The rearrangement uses TRBV5-1 and TRBJ1-1; D remains ambiguous. Germline V CDR1 and CDR2: SGHRS, YFSETQ. Trimming left V 0 bases short and J 6 bases short, with 12 bases between. The CDR3 runs to 14 residues. CDR3 DNA: TGCGCCAGCAGCTTGGATTGGTTGCGCGCTGAAGCTTTCTTT. It encodes CASSLDWLRAEAFF.

CDR3 sequence (DNA): TGTGCCAGCAGCTTAGTAGGCAGGCAGAGTGAAGCTTTCTTT. It is translated as CASSLVGRQSEAFF. The V call is TRBV7-2, the J call TRBJ1-1; D call uncertain. The CDR3 extends over 14 amino acids. Deletions cut 1 base from V and 7 bases from J, with 13 bases between. Per germline, CDR1 SGHTA and CDR2 FQGNSA.

The chain carries TRBV10-3 and TRBJ1-6; 7 nucleotides agree with TRBD1. The CDR3 runs to 14 residues. Germline V gene lookup returns CDR1 ENHRY and CDR2 SYGVKD. J gave up 0 bases and V 11 bases, and 4 bases lay outside the gene matches. The CDR3 is CAVRDSSYNSPLHF. In DNA, the CDR3 is TGTGCCGTCCGGGACAGCTCCTATAATTCACCCCTCCACTTT.

The table lists this clone with a count of one. The V and J genes are TRBV11-2 and TRBJ1-4; 7 positions agree with TRBD1. There are 13 residues in the CDR3. The germline gives CDR1 SGHAT, CDR2 FQNNGV. The V segment lost 5 bases and the J segment 7 bases; nucleotides outside the gene matches: 4. The CDR3 here is CASSEGTAEKLFF. CDR3 in DNA: TGTGCCAGCAGCGAGGGGACAGCTGAAAAACTGTTTTTT.

The V and J genes are TRBV19 and TRBJ1-1; 10 bases are a match to TRBD1. Germline CDR1 reads LNHDA; CDR2 reads SQIVND (reference sequence). The ends lost 5 bases at V and 4 bases at J; junction bases unmatched: 7. The CDR3 length is 15 residues. The CDR3 reads CASSDRGRSVTEAFF. In DNA form, the CDR3 reads TGTGCCAGTAGTGACAGGGGGCGTTCGGTCACTGAAGCTTTCTTT.

The CDR3 nucleotides are TGTGCCAGCAGTGAAACAGGTATACGCTACGAGCAGTACTTC. Protein: CASSETGIRYEQYF. This chain joins TRBV25-1 and TRBJ2-7, with D maybe TRBD1 (5 bases). The CDR3 extends over 14 amino acids. CDR1 is MGHDK and CDR2 is SYGVNS in the germline V gene. Trimming shortened V by 2 bases and J by 3 bases, and 11 bases separated the two germline ends.

The chain recombines TRBV10-3 with TRBJ2-5, with TRBD1 as a possible D gene (7 bases). The V end lost 6 bases, the J end lost 5 bases, and 19 bases lay between the germline ends. The length of the CDR3 is 15 residues. From germline, CDR1 is ENHRY and CDR2 SYGVKD. CDR3 nucleotide sequence: TGTGCCATCAGCCGAGACAGGGACCGGGGGGAGACCCAGTACTTC. It specifies CAISRDRDRGETQYF.